This T cell receptor beta chain is from a study of blood T cell repertoires in COVID-19. Study-level background: The United States, Italy and Spain were the sources of the acute and convalescent COVID-19 samples. The analysed material was cDNA or gDNA that came from T cells, B-cell-depleted T cells, or PBMCs.

The authors' processing: Amplification with reference gene primers provided the estimates of nucleated cell counts. Here immunoSEQ multiplex PCR was the method, and the copy in TCRdb shows in-frame clones only, minus some. V, J and clone size are those of that table, while D and trimming were read from the DNA. This table has about 180,000 clones, 85% to 90% appearing once. Germline assignment: CDR1 LGHNA and CDR2 YNFKEQ. Trimming took off 3 bases at V and 2 bases at J, with 21 bases between the two ends. The CDR3 sequence is 18 residues long. Followed over time, Seattle patients had been enrolled while infection was active.

This chain connects TRBV4-2 to TRBJ2-3, with D perhaps TRBD2 (6 bases). This TCR was sampled from a person aged 70 to 79 with COVID-19, enrolled during active disease. Input material: peripheral blood. Here the CDR3 DNA reads TGTGCCAGCAGCCAGACCCCGTTAGCGGAGTTAACCACAGATACGCAGTATTTT. Translation: CASSQTPLAELTTDTQYF.